Each of the 28 T cell receptor beta chains below was sequenced from the same sample in a study of T cells after yellow fever vaccination. Each CDR3 protein gets one entry after TCRdb re-called the 5' RACE reads with MiXCR. The profile shows 350,000 to 550,000 distinct CDR3 sequences, about 17% of them singletons. The specimen comprised PBMCs, sampled before the yellow fever booster vaccination. These receptors all come from a young man who received the YFV17D yellow fever vaccine.

The chain carries TRBV7-3 and TRBJ2-2; the D gene is possibly TRBD1 (6 bases). This CDR3 contains 17 residues. CDR1 is SGHTA and CDR2 is FQGTGA in the germline V gene. V was clipped by 2 bases and J by 6 bases, with 19 bases between them. The CDR3 DNA is TGTGCCAGCAGCTTATCCAACCAGGGGTATCTTGCCGGGGAGCTGTTTTTT. It specifies CASSLSNQGYLAGELFF.

This clonotype was detected only a few times. This sequence joins TRBV20-1 and TRBJ2-5, with 7 positions matching TRBD2. The V gene's germline CDR1 is DFQATT and CDR2 SNEGSKA (reference sequence). Trimming cost V 0 bases and J 4 bases; bases outside gene matches: 17. The CDR3 consists of 18 residues. For the CDR3, the DNA is TGCAGTGCTAGAGATTGGGACCAAGGGAGGGCGGGTCGAGAGACCCAGTACTTC. Translating it yields CSARDWDQGRAGRETQYF.

Only a few counts were recorded for this clonotype. The V gene is TRBV24-1, the J gene TRBJ2-7; D is unclear. The germline V gene encodes CDR1 KGHDR and CDR2 SFDVKD. The CDR3 is 14 residues long. V was shortened by 9 bases and J by 1 base, with 15 bases between the two germline ends. The CDR3: CATSPKVGSYEQYF. The CDR3 DNA is TGTGCCACCTCACCTAAAGTGGGGTCCTACGAGCAGTACTTC.

This chain links TRBV12-3 or TRBV12-4 with TRBJ2-7, with 8 nucleotides matching TRBD2. This CDR3 comprises 13 residues. V trimming: 5 bases; J trimming: 5 bases; junction bases outside the gene matches: 5. The CDR3 is CASSPGGHHEQYF. The CDR3 nucleotides read TGTGCCAGCAGTCCGGGGGGGCACCACGAGCAGTACTTC.

This clonotype has a handful of counts. The V call is TRBV7-9, the J call TRBJ1-1; D remains unclear. The CDR3 length is 13 residues. The germline V and J ends were trimmed by 2 bases and 4 bases, with 8 bases remaining between them. CDR1 and CDR2 (germline): SEHNR, FQNEAQ (reference sequence). This CDR3 reads CASSLLSGTEAFF. Here the CDR3 DNA reads TGTGCCAGCAGCTTATTATCGGGCACTGAAGCTTTCTTT. Based on the CDR3 plus reference TRBV7-9 and TRBJ1-1, the full variable domain is DTGVSQNPRHKITKRGQNVTFRCDPISEHNRLYWYRQTLGQGPEFLTYFQNEAQLEKSRLLSDRFSAERPKGSFSTLEIQRTEQGDSAMYLCASSLLSGTEAFFGQGTRLTVV.

In its sample, this clonotype was seen a few times. The chain carries TRBV7-8 and TRBJ2-3; no definite D call. Germline CDR1 and CDR2: SGHVS and FQNEAQ. Trimming pared 0 bases from V and 5 bases from J, leaving 18 bases between. The CDR3 covers 17 residues. CDR3 bases: TGTGCCAGCAGCTTAGCGGGTCCCTCCCGAACGGAAGATACGCAGTATTTT. Its protein is CASSLAGPSRTEDTQYF.

This clonotype was counted only a few times. The rearrangement uses TRBV21-1 and TRBJ2-4. TRBV21-1 is shown as a pseudogene. The CDR3 contains 13 residues. The DNA of the CDR3 is TGTGCCAGCACCAAACTAGCCAAAAACATTCAGTACTTC. Encoded protein: CASTKLAKNIQYF.

This clonotype was seen a few times. The CDR3 bases are TGTGCCATCAGGGAGACACAGAACACCGGGGAGCTGTTTTTT. Encoded protein: CAIRETQNTGELFF. The chain employs TRBV10-3 and TRBJ2-2; D call uncertain. CDR3 length equals 14 residues. The V end was cut by 6 bases, the J end by 1 base, with 9 bases between. The germline V gene has CDR1 ENHRY and CDR2 SYGVKD.

The chain couples TRBV12-3 or TRBV12-4 to TRBJ1-2; possibly TRBD1 for D (5 bases). V dropped 0 bases and J dropped 13 bases, with 12 bases sitting between them. The CDR3 loop spans 12 amino acids. As DNA, the CDR3 is TGTGCCAGCAGTTTAGCTATGGGACGGCCCACCTTC. It codes for CASSLAMGRPTF.

This clonotype was seen a single time. This chain uses TRBV7-9 with TRBJ2-3; D is ambiguous. Germline CDR1 reads SEHNR; CDR2 reads FQNEAQ (reference sequence). Between the trimmed V and J ends, which lost 8 bases and 0 bases, there was a span of 12 bases. The CDR3 has 14 residues. This chain's CDR3 is CASGRRASTDTQYF. CDR3 sequence (DNA): TGTGCCAGCGGCAGACGCGCGAGCACAGATACGCAGTATTTT.

The rearrangement links TRBV12-3 or TRBV12-4 to TRBJ2-2; TRBD2 aligns across 12 bases. The CDR3 runs to 16 residues. J was trimmed by 4 bases and V by 5 bases; bases with no gene match: 5. CDR3 sequence (DNA): TGTGCCAGCAGTGCTAGCGGGGGGGCCTTCACCGGGGAGCTGTTTTTT. Translating it yields CASSASGGAFTGELFF.

The chain has TRBV20-1 and TRBJ2-5; 10 bases agree with TRBD1. With 6 bases clipped from V and 2 bases from J, the junction kept 9 bases outside the gene matches. Germline lookup yields CDR1 DFQATT and CDR2 SNEGSKA (reference sequence). This CDR3 is built from 15 residues. The CDR3 DNA is TGCAGTGCCAGGCCACCGGACAGGGGGCAAGAGACCCAGTACTTC. Residues: CSARPPDRGQETQYF.

This clonotype turned up a few times. The V and J genes are TRBV6-2 or TRBV6-3 and TRBJ2-7, with 7 bases lining up with TRBD2. This CDR3 is 16 amino acids long. The V gene end was trimmed by 4 bases and the J gene end by 4 bases; junction bases not matched to a gene: 13. The V gene's germline CDR1 is MNHEY and CDR2 SVGEGT. This chain's CDR3 is CASSSTERGAFYEQYF. CDR3 DNA: TGTGCCAGCAGTTCAACGGAGCGGGGCGCCTTTTACGAGCAGTACTTC.

The chain uses TRBV7-9 and TRBJ1-2, with unresolved D. Trimming pared 3 bases from V and 4 bases from J, leaving 15 bases between. There are 15 residues in the CDR3. Germline V gene data show CDR1 as SEHNR and CDR2 as FQNEAQ (reference sequence). CDR3 loop: CASSLGGGPFYGYTF. The CDR3 nucleotides are TGTGCCAGCAGCTTGGGTGGAGGCCCCTTCTATGGCTACACCTTC.

This chain joins TRBV6-2 or TRBV6-3 and TRBJ1-2, with 7 positions matching TRBD1. This CDR3 is 16 amino acids long. CDR1 and CDR2 (germline): MNHEY, SVGEGT. The junction had 7 bases not matched to a gene; V was cut back by 0 bases and J by 3 bases. The CDR3 here is CASSYSGQTGDYGYTF. The DNA of the CDR3 is TGTGCCAGCAGTTACTCGGGACAAACAGGGGACTATGGCTACACCTTC.

This chain uses TRBV12-3 or TRBV12-4 with TRBJ2-7, with no clear D. The CDR3 totals 13 residues. Trimming removed 5 bases from V and 5 bases from J, with 13 bases in between. The CDR3 spells CASSDYQAHEQYF. The CDR3 DNA is TGTGCCAGCAGTGATTATCAGGCTCACGAGCAGTACTTC.

The gene calls are TRBV5-1 and TRBJ2-2, with a weak D call TRBD2 (6 bases). The CDR3 is 14 amino acids. Germline V lookup: CDR1 SGHRS, CDR2 YFSETQ. V was shortened by 3 bases and J by 3 bases, with 9 bases between the two germline ends. This CDR3 reads CASSWGDYTGELFF. The CDR3 nucleotides are TGCGCCAGCAGCTGGGGGGACTACACCGGGGAGCTGTTTTTT.

The chain links TRBV5-5 to TRBJ1-1, with 9 bases fitting TRBD1. Losses at the gene ends were 0 bases for V and 6 bases for J; bases not matched to a gene: 9. The CDR3 contains 16 residues. Germline-derived CDR1 and CDR2 are SGHKS and YYEKEE (reference sequence). The CDR3 reads CASSLVTGGQGSEAFF. In nucleotides, the CDR3 is TGTGCCAGCAGCTTGGTAACTGGGGGACAGGGCTCTGAAGCTTTCTTT. The full variable domain, with the rest looked up from reference TRBV5-5 and TRBJ1-1, is DAGVTQSPTHLIKTRGQQVTLRCSPISGHKSVSWYQQVLGQGPQFIFQYYEKEERGRGNFPDRFSARQFPNYSSELNVNALLLGDSALYLCASSLVTGGQGSEAFFGQGTRLTVV.

V and J are TRBV7-9 and TRBJ2-7, with 7 bases aligning to TRBD1. Germline values: CDR1 SEHNR, CDR2 FQNEAQ (reference sequence). The CDR3 runs 15 residues. V shed 4 bases and J 4 bases; nucleotides not matched to a gene: 10. The CDR3 here is CASSSTRTGIYEQYV. The CDR3 DNA is TGTGCCAGCAGCTCCACACGGACAGGAATATACGAGCAGTACGTC.

This clonotype was counted between two and nine times. V gene TRBV6-2 or TRBV6-3 combines with J gene TRBJ2-3; maybe TRBD2 (6 bases). CDR3 length equals 14 residues. The V end was cut by 8 bases, the J end by 2 bases, with 14 bases between. Germline-derived CDR1 and CDR2 are MNHEY and SVGEGT. CDR3 region: CASRRGKITDTQYF. The DNA for the CDR3 is TGTGCCAGCCGACGCGGGAAGATCACAGATACGCAGTATTTT.

This clonotype was observed a few times. The chain has TRBV7-2 and TRBJ1-5; a weak D match, TRBD1 (6 bases). Between the trimmed V and J ends, which lost 3 bases and 5 bases, there was a span of 11 bases. The CDR3 is 14 residues long. Germline CDR1 reads SGHTA; CDR2 reads FQGNSA. Written as DNA, the CDR3 is TGTGCCAGCAGCTTTTTGGGGGGCGATCAGCCCCAGCATTTT. Protein: CASSFLGGDQPQHF.

This clonotype came up a few times. Relative to the germline gene, one junction end is altered; a read error may explain this. V and J are TRBV5-6 and TRBJ2-5, with D unresolved. The CDR3 totals 11 residues. The V gene's germline CDR1 is SGHDT and CDR2 YYEEEE. CDR3 loop: CASSRFGAPDF. CDR3 nucleotides: TGTGCCAGCAGCCGTTTTGGCGCGCCAGACTTC.

This clonotype was seen more than once but under ten times. The chain carries TRBV28 and TRBJ2-2, with D perhaps matching TRBD1 or TRBD2 (5 bases each). Trimming left V 7 bases short and J 0 bases short, with 12 bases between. The CDR3 length is 15 residues. From germline, CDR1 is MDHEN and CDR2 SYDVKM. CDR3 protein: CASNSRGSNTGELFF. The DNA for the CDR3 is TGTGCCAGCAACTCTCGGGGCTCGAACACCGGGGAGCTGTTTTTT.

The chain employs TRBV20-1 and TRBJ2-5; D remains ambiguous. Germline V gene sequence: CDR1 DFQATT, CDR2 SNEGSKA (reference sequence). The CDR3 runs to 13 residues. Deletions cut 1 base from V and 3 bases from J, with 9 bases between. CDR3 residues: CSARVGFEETQYF. As DNA, the CDR3 is TGCAGTGCTAGAGTAGGGTTTGAAGAGACCCAGTACTTC.

This clonotype was counted between two and nine times. The rearrangement joins TRBV20-1 to TRBJ2-7; D remains unclear. This CDR3 is built from 13 residues. V was trimmed by 0 bases and J by 0 bases, leaving 6 bases between them. CDR1 is DFQATT and CDR2 is SNEGSKA in the germline V gene (reference sequence). The CDR3 DNA follows: TGCAGTGCTAGAGATCCCAACTCCTACGAGCAGTACTTC. Translating it yields CSARDPNSYEQYF.

In this sample, this clonotype turned up a few times. The chain joins TRBV12-3 or TRBV12-4 to TRBJ2-1, with 8 nucleotides matching TRBD2. This CDR3 has 13 amino acids. J gave up 8 bases and V 7 bases, and 7 bases lay outside the gene matches. This chain's CDR3 is CASTGGGPYEQFF. In DNA form, the CDR3 reads TGTGCCAGCACGGGCGGGGGGCCCTATGAGCAGTTCTTC.

The V gene is TRBV19, the J gene TRBJ2-6; unclear D gene. Germline loops: CDR1 LNHDA, CDR2 SQIVND (reference sequence). The V and J ends lost 5 bases and 0 bases respectively, with 8 bases between them. The CDR3 runs to 15 residues. The CDR3 region has the DNA TGTGCCAGTAGTGATACGGGCTCTGGGGCCAACGTCCTGACTTTC. Encoded protein: CASSDTGSGANVLTF. The whole variable domain, filled in from reference TRBV19 and TRBJ2-6, reads DGGITQSPKYLFRKEGQNVTLSCEQNLNHDAMYWYRQDPGQGLRLIYYSQIVNDFQKGDIAEGYSVSREKKESFPLTVTSAQKNPTAFYLCASSDTGSGANVLTFGAGSRLTVL.

V usage is TRBV6-5 and J usage is TRBJ1-6; maybe TRBD1 (5 bases). V gave up 6 bases and J gave up 9 bases, with 15 bases separating them. Germline V CDR1 and CDR2: MNHEY, SVGAGI. The CDR3 consists of 14 residues. CDR3 sequence reads: CASREGPRLSPLHF. The CDR3 DNA follows: TGTGCCAGCAGAGAGGGACCTCGTCTTTCACCCCTCCACTTT.